One T cell receptor (beta chain) is described in this entry. The data stem from a study of vaccination and CD4 T cells after COVID-19. Study-wide context: The convalescent group had six males, four females, seven Caucasians, two Asians, one multiracial. Post-COVID specimens were obtained a median around 100 days after diagnosis (range 35 to 161). Both day-14 and day-161-to-241 post-vaccine samples exist for a few convalescent patients.

Germline CDR1 and CDR2: DFQATT and SNEGSKA (reference sequence). Trimming cost V 8 bases and J 6 bases; bases outside gene matches: 9. There are 14 residues in the CDR3. MiXCR was run by TCRdb on the PCR reads, yielding one entry per CDR3 protein. The data hold approximately 40,000 distinct CDR3 sequences, with around 33% observed a single time. Specified time point: late sampling 161 to 241 days after vaccination in three convalescent patients. Recorded positive PCR dates fall between March and December 2020, preceding US Alpha, Beta and Delta variants. Sequences were derived from CD4+ T cells from blood, sampled about 7 months after SARS-CoV-2 vaccination. The chain links TRBV20-1 to TRBJ2-1; 11 bases line up with TRBD2. This TCR derives from a human donor who had recovered from COVID-19. The CDR3 region has the DNA TGCAGTACCTATTTAGCGGGAGGGTTCAATGAGCAGTTCTTC. Amino acid sequence: CSTYLAGGFNEQFF.